This paragraph covers one TCR beta chain sequence. The antigen is unknown. Both TCRalpha and TCRbeta cDNA were subjected to two nested PCRs lasting approximately 16 and 10 cycles. TCRdb reprocessed the 5' RACE reads, keeping one entry per CDR3 protein, no DNA. With tens of thousands of distinct CDR3 sequences in the sample, the ten largest clones hold 7.4%. This specimen comes from a study of monozygotic twins with inflammatory bowel disease. Germline V CDR1 and CDR2: MGHRA, YSYEKL. The length of the CDR3 is 17 residues. The study's findings and limits: For repertoire similarity, concordant twins did not differ from discordant twins, possibly because power was limited. On the inverse Simpson index, IBD patients scored lower for TCRbeta diversity than healthy co-twins.

The receptor's source is a human donor with ulcerative colitis or Crohn's disease, or a healthy co-twin of an affected twin (not recorded which). The chain carries TRBV4-1 and TRBJ2-3; TCRdb selects TRBD2, and the lack of DNA leaves this call unchecked. The specimen sequenced was blood. The CDR3 protein is CASSQNLSPERTDTQYF.